This T cell receptor (beta chain) derives from a study of shared clonotypes between healthy human individuals. Deletions cut 5 bases from V and 2 bases from J, with 11 bases between. Germline-derived CDR1 and CDR2 are LNHDA and SQIVND (reference sequence). CDR3 size: 14 residues. The protocol was immunoSEQ multiplex PCR, while the TCRdb copy is restricted to in-frame clones and leaves out a portion. The sample includes over a million clones, roughly 96% of them seen just once. V gene TRBV19 combines with J gene TRBJ2-3; D is possibly TRBD1 (5 bases). Material: naive CD4+ T cells sorted from blood. Regarding subset: CD45RA+ positively selected. The sequence was collected from a man aged 30 to 45 in good health. CDR3 region: CASSSDRATDTQYF. The CDR3 DNA reads TGTGCCAGTAGTTCCGACAGAGCCACAGATACGCAGTATTTT.